The T cell receptor beta chain under discussion was sequenced for a study of molecular identifiers for immune sequencing clone quantification. Details on this clonotype: Antigen: not known.

Study-level points and caveats: Clones that exceeded 20 RNA copies held over 97% of effector molecules, yet under 1% in naive cells.

Trimming shortened V by 5 bases and J by 2 bases, and 10 bases separated the two germline ends. The length of the CDR3 is 14 residues. The germline V gene has CDR1 SEHNR and CDR2 FQNEAQ (reference sequence). Via MiXCR, TCRdb re-called the PCR reads, giving one row per CDR3 protein. The table records 300,000 to 400,000 distinct CDR3 sequences, about 20% of them present only once. What was sequenced was naive CD8+ T cells from blood, with Jurkat cell RNA spiked in. As to subset: FACS-sorted CD8+CD4-CCR7+CD45RA+ naive T cells. The rearrangement links TRBV7-9 to TRBJ1-5; D ambiguous. The TCR sequence derives from a human donor in good health. Some libraries in this study had Jurkat cell RNA spiked in. The CDR3 sequence: CASSPTSGNQPQHF. The DNA for the CDR3 is TGTGCCAGCAGCCCCACTTCTGGCAATCAGCCCCAGCATTTT. Combining the CDR3 with reference TRBV7-9 and TRBJ1-5 gives the whole variable domain DTGVSQNPRHKITKRGQNVTFRCDPISEHNRLYWYRQTLGQGPEFLTYFQNEAQLEKSRLLSDRFSAERPKGSFSTLEIQRTEQGDSAMYLCASSPTSGNQPQHFGDGTRLSIL.